The next 24 T cell receptor beta chains were all read from a single sample in a study of long-term antiretroviral therapy in people with HIV (dated by TCRdb to between 2021 and 2022). The immunoSEQ hsTCRB v3.0 assay was used at survey level resolution to sequence the TRB variable region. Drawn from immuneACCESS, this table holds only the in-frame rearrangements with V and J called that TCRdb kept. Clones are partly lost; checked studies trace under half to an unresolved V gene and leave the rest unexplained. Across this sample there are 30,000 or so clones, with 93% seen only once. Clones ranked in the top ten supply 6.4% of the sample. Here the sequenced sample was unsorted PBMCs, taken approximately 6.3 years after starting antiretroviral therapy. All receptors come from a woman aged 40 to 49 with HIV.

The V gene is TRBV30, the J gene TRBJ1-4, with D unclear. The CDR3 has 12 amino acids. In germline, CDR1 is GTSNPN, CDR2 SVGIG (reference sequence). V was pared by 8 bases and J by 3 bases, with 10 bases between. The CDR3 sequence is CAQGLANEKLFF. CDR3 DNA: TGTGCCCAAGGGTTGGCTAATGAAAAACTGTTTTTT.

J is TRBJ1-2 and V is TRBV30; a possible D gene is TRBD1 (5 bases). This CDR3 contains 11 residues. V shed 3 bases and J shed 11 bases, with 13 bases lying between them. Per germline, CDR1 GTSNPN and CDR2 SVGIG (reference sequence). The CDR3 sequence: CAWRRRGLYTF. In DNA form, the CDR3 reads TGTGCCTGGAGGCGCCGGGGGTTGTACACCTTC.

CDR3 coding DNA: TGCAGCGCCGGGGACAGGGTCTCTGGCTACACCTTC. This encodes CSAGDRVSGYTF. This chain links TRBV29-1 with TRBJ1-2; 9 nucleotides agree with TRBD1. The V gene end was trimmed by 7 bases and the J gene end by 7 bases; junction bases not matched to a gene: 7. The CDR3 totals 12 residues. CDR1 and CDR2 (germline): SQVTM, ANQGSEA.

The chain links TRBV9 to TRBJ2-6; TRBD1 is a possible D gene (6 bases). Per germline, CDR1 SGDLS and CDR2 YYNGEE. The CDR3 has 19 residues. The V end lost 0 bases, the J end lost 0 bases, and 16 bases lay between the germline ends. CDR3 DNA: TGTGCCAGCAGCGTAGCGACCGGGACAAGGTTCTCTGGGGCCAACGTCCTGACTTTC. The encoded protein is CASSVATGTRFSGANVLTF.

This sequence joins TRBV10-3 and TRBJ2-7; unclear D gene. The germline V and J ends were trimmed by 10 bases and 0 bases, with 10 bases remaining between them. This CDR3 contains 12 residues. CDR1 ENHRY and CDR2 SYGVKD come from the germline V gene. Written as DNA, the CDR3 is TGTGCCACCGCCAAAAGCTCCTACGAGCAGTACTTC. Its translation is CATAKSSYEQYF.

CDR3 protein: CASSTFQSIVGYTF. The CDR3 coding sequence is TGTGCCAGTAGTACGTTTCAGAGCATCGTTGGCTACACCTTC. J is TRBJ1-2 and V is TRBV19; unclear D gene. Trimming pared 4 bases from V and 7 bases from J, leaving 16 bases between. CDR1 LNHDA and CDR2 SQIVND come from the germline V gene (reference sequence). This CDR3 comprises 14 residues.

This clone has only one observation. This sequence joins TRBV19 and TRBJ2-5, with D tentatively TRBD1 or TRBD2 (6 bases each). The CDR3 is made up of 15 amino acids. Germline V gene data show CDR1 as LNHDA and CDR2 as SQIVND (reference sequence). V dropped 1 base and J dropped 5 bases, with 14 bases sitting between them. The CDR3 DNA is TGTGCCAGTAGTATAGCTGGGGGGCGCGGGGAGACCCAGTACTTC. Translation gives CASSIAGGRGETQYF.

The chain joins TRBV5-1 to TRBJ2-1; D possibly corresponds to TRBD2 (7 bases). The ends were cut back, 4 bases at V and 0 bases at J, with 11 bases in the middle. This CDR3 is 15 amino acids long. From germline, CDR1 is SGHRS and CDR2 YFSETQ. The CDR3 DNA is TGCGCCAGCAGCAGCGGGGACATCTCCTACAATGAGCAGTTCTTC. Its protein is CASSSGDISYNEQFF.

The chain links TRBV2 to TRBJ2-3; 7 bases align to TRBD2. V lost 4 bases, J lost 8 bases, and 3 bases stayed unmatched. The CDR3 length is 12 residues. Germline V gene data show CDR1 as SNHLY and CDR2 as FYNNEI. In nucleotides, the CDR3 is TGTGCCAGCAGTGTTAGCGGGCCTACGCAGTATTTT. Translation gives CASSVSGPTQYF.

This clone was seen a single time. The chain has TRBV29-1 and TRBJ1-4, with D unclear. The V gene's germline CDR1 is SQVTM and CDR2 ANQGSEA. Between the trimmed V and J ends, which lost 0 bases and 6 bases, there was a span of 11 bases. The CDR3 contains 14 residues. Written as DNA, the CDR3 is TGCAGCGTTGAAGAGGAGGGTTTAGATGAAAAACTGTTTTTT. Translated, it gives CSVEEEGLDEKLFF.

The CDR3 region is CASSLLAGGYEQYF. The CDR3 region has the DNA TGTGCCAGCAGCCTCTTAGCGGGGGGTTACGAGCAGTACTTC. The chain employs TRBV16 and TRBJ2-7, with 10 bases matching TRBD2. Losses at the gene ends were 4 bases for V and 4 bases for J; bases not matched to a gene: 4. Per the germline V gene, CDR1 is KGHSY and CDR2 is FQNENV. This CDR3 comprises 14 residues.

The V gene is TRBV19, the J gene TRBJ1-5; maybe TRBD1 (5 bases). The CDR3 covers 14 residues. Deletions cut 2 bases from V and 6 bases from J, with 11 bases between. Germline V CDR1 and CDR2: LNHDA, SQIVND (reference sequence). CDR3 sequence: CASSIQGTTQPQHF. In nucleotides, the CDR3 is TGTGCCAGTAGTATACAGGGTACTACTCAGCCCCAGCATTTT.

This chain uses TRBV7-9 with TRBJ1-1; 7 bases map to TRBD1. The germline CDR1 and CDR2 sequences are SEHNR and FQNEAQ (reference sequence). The CDR3 is made up of 14 amino acids. V was clipped by 7 bases and J by 3 bases; unmatched bases: 8. Here the CDR3 reads CASTLTGWDTEAFF. DNA for the CDR3: TGTGCCAGCACACTGACAGGGTGGGACACTGAAGCTTTCTTT.

The chain uses TRBV10-3 and TRBJ2-4, with D uncertain. The CDR3 has 10 amino acids. The germline gives CDR1 ENHRY, CDR2 SYGVKD. The V end was cut by 6 bases, the J end by 15 bases, with 12 bases between. For the CDR3, the DNA is TGTGCCATCAGAGGGCGGCCAGGGTACTTC. This gives the protein CAIRGRPGYF.

The chain links TRBV7-9 to TRBJ2-4; D gene unclear. The ends were cut back, 2 bases at V and 0 bases at J, with 8 bases in the middle. The length of the CDR3 is 15 residues. Germline lookup yields CDR1 SEHNR and CDR2 FQNEAQ (reference sequence). CDR3 nucleotides: TGTGCCAGCAGCTTACACCGCTTAGCCAAAAACATTCAGTACTTC. This gives the protein CASSLHRLAKNIQYF.

The chain has TRBV30 and TRBJ1-5, with 10 bases that match TRBD1. The CDR3 spans 15 residues. Germline lookup yields CDR1 GTSNPN and CDR2 SVGIG (reference sequence). V dropped 0 bases and J dropped 7; count of bases not matched to a gene: 6. The CDR3 sequence: CAWSVGTGAGQPQHF. The DNA of the CDR3 is TGTGCCTGGAGTGTAGGGACAGGGGCCGGGCAGCCCCAGCATTTT.

The chain couples TRBV5-1 to TRBJ2-1; the D is unclear. V lost 0 bases and J 5 bases, leaving 6 bases between the germline ends. The CDR3 is 13 residues long. The V gene's germline CDR1 is SGHRS and CDR2 YFSETQ. The CDR3 is CASSLDANNEQFF. The DNA for the CDR3 is TGCGCCAGCAGCTTGGACGCAAACAATGAGCAGTTCTTC.

This chain joins TRBV19 and TRBJ2-5; D is unresolved. The CDR3 has 15 residues. V shed 7 bases and J shed 4 bases, with 19 bases lying between them. Germline values: CDR1 LNHDA, CDR2 SQIVND (reference sequence). The CDR3 is CASTPMLWFGETQYF. CDR3 sequence (DNA): TGTGCCAGTACCCCAATGTTGTGGTTCGGAGAGACCCAGTACTTC.

The gene calls are TRBV5-1 and TRBJ1-4; D gene uncertain. Germline V CDR1 and CDR2: SGHRS, YFSETQ. The V end lost 1 base, the J end lost 0 bases, and 4 bases lay between the germline ends. This CDR3 has 14 amino acids. The DNA for the CDR3 is TGCGCCAGCAGCTTGACGCCAACTAATGAAAAACTGTTTTTT. Translating it yields CASSLTPTNEKLFF.

The chain recombines TRBV7-6 with TRBJ2-1; possible D gene TRBD2, 6 bases. Germline CDR1 and CDR2: SGHVS and FNYEAQ. There are 18 residues in the CDR3. Deletions cut 1 base from V and 4 bases from J, with 20 bases between. CDR3 sequence (DNA): TGTGCCAGCAGCTTAGGTTCTCGCGGGGTATCTCGGTACAATGAGCAGTTCTTC. Amino acids: CASSLGSRGVSRYNEQFF.

The chain is built from TRBV4-3 and TRBJ2-3, with D maybe TRBD1 (6 bases). Trimming removed 1 base at V and 2 bases at J, with 10 bases between. Germline V gene sequence: CDR1 LGHNA, CDR2 YSLEER. This CDR3 is 15 amino acids long. CDR3 bases: TGCGCCAGCAGCCAAGGTTGGACAGTCACAGATACGCAGTATTTT. As protein: CASSQGWTVTDTQYF.

The chain employs TRBV4-1 and TRBJ2-5; TRBD1 is a possible D gene (6 bases). CDR1 is MGHRA, CDR2 YSYEKL, per germline. This CDR3 is 16 amino acids long. Trimming left V 1 base short and J 2 bases short, with 14 bases between. This CDR3 reads CASSQGRGGKQETQYF. DNA for the CDR3: TGCGCCAGCAGCCAAGGCAGGGGTGGGAAACAAGAGACCCAGTACTTC.

This rearrangement joins TRBV7-9 to TRBJ2-5; 7 positions agree with TRBD2. V was clipped by 6 bases and J by 3 bases; unmatched bases: 10. The CDR3 sequence is 15 residues long. The germline CDR1 and CDR2 sequences are SEHNR and FQNEAQ (reference sequence). In DNA form, the CDR3 reads TGTGCCAGCAGATCCGGGACTACAAAGAAAGAGACCCAGTACTTC. It yields the protein CASRSGTTKKETQYF.

The chain carries TRBV4-2 and TRBJ1-4, with D perhaps matching TRBD1 (5 bases). Germline V lookup: CDR1 LGHNA, CDR2 YNFKEQ. Trimming left V 4 bases short and J 5 bases short, with 11 bases between. This CDR3 is built from 14 residues. The CDR3 nucleotides are TGTGCCAGCAGCCCCGAGGCAGGGAATGAAAAACTGTTTTTT. Translating gives CASSPEAGNEKLFF.